The clone carrying this T cell receptor (beta chain) turned up a few times. The antigen remains unidentified. The beta constant-region primer was an equimolar mix of two oligonucleotides covering TRBC1 and TRBC2. Ligated cDNA was amplified by four rounds of PCR with nested alpha and beta constant-region primers and SP2. TCRdb reprocessed the UMI-ligation and nested PCR reads via MiXCR and lists one record per CDR3 protein. The repertoire holds 85,000 or so distinct CDR3 sequences, with approximately 9.2% as singletons. These data originate in a study of naive and memory T cell subsets. General study findings and limits: From naive to CM, EM and EMRA, diversity decreased and Gini increased. Possibly reflecting memory cells re-expressing CD45RA, a few larger clonotypes occurred in naive repertoires, especially CD8. In naive cells, over 90% of TCR sequences were seen only once.

CD8 T cells were positively selected from what remained after CD4 positive selection. The CDR3 sequence is 15 residues long. From germline, CDR1 is DFQATT and CDR2 SNEGSKA (reference sequence). The specimen was naive CD8+ T cells from blood. V and J are TRBV20-1 and TRBJ2-3; 10 nucleotides agree with TRBD2. This clonotype was sampled from a human donor in good health. The CDR3, as DNA: TGCAGCGGATTCGAAGCTAGCGGGAGAGTAGATACGCAGTATTTT. Its translation: CSGFEASGRVDTQYF.